This T cell receptor beta chain stems from a study of PD-1 blockade in classical Hodgkin lymphoma. Study-level results: A reduction in baseline TCR diversity was reportedly seen in newly diagnosed patients relative to healthy donors.

Following autologous stem cell transplantation, relapse occurred in every patient, and exposure to brentuximab vedotin varied. CDR1 is SGDLS and CDR2 is YYNGEE in the germline V gene. The germline V and J ends were trimmed by 0 bases and 0 bases, with 10 bases remaining between them. The CDR3 loop spans 16 amino acids. Assay: immunoSEQ multiplex PCR; the TCRdb copy retains only in-frame clones and omits some. The sample includes 25,000 to 30,000 clones, about 78% of them seen just once. As regards this clone: Its target is not known.

The rearrangement links TRBV9 to TRBJ2-1; either TRBD1 or TRBD2 may fit D (5 bases each). The source is a human donor with classical Hodgkin lymphoma. The sequences come from peripheral blood mononuclear cells (PBMCs), collected before the second cycle of nivolumab. CDR3 nucleotides: TGTGCCAGCAGCGTAGTAGCAGGGAGCTCCTACAATGAGCAGTTCTTC. It yields the protein CASSVVAGSSYNEQFF.